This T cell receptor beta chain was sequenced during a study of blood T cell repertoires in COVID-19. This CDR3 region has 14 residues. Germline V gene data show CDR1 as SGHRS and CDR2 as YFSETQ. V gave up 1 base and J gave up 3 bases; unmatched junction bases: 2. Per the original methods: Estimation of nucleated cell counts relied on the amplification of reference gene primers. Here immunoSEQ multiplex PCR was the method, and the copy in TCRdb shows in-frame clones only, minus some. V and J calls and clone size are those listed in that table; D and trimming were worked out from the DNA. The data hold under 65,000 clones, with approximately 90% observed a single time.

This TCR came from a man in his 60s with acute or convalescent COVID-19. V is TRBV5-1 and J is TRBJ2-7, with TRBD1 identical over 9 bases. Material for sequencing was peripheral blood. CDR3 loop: CASSLSTGGYEQYF. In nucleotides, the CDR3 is TGCGCCAGCAGCTTGTCGACAGGGGGCTACGAGCAGTACTTC. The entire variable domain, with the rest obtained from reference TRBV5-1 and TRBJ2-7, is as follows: KAGVTQTPRYLIKTRGQQVTLSCSPISGHRSVSWYQQTPGQGLQFLFEYFSETQRNKGNFPGRFSGRQFSNSRSEMNVSTLELGDSALYLCASSLSTGGYEQYFGPGTRLTVT.